One and the same sample provided the 23 T cell receptor beta chains below, sequenced in a study of blood T cells in healthy people across ages. The second PCR ran roughly 7 to 11 cycles with a sample-barcoded 5' primer and J-beta primers. TCRdb fed the 5' RACE reads into MiXCR, producing one record per CDR3 protein. The data show about 720,000 distinct CDR3 sequences, around a quarter seen once. This sample also belongs to another study, concerning T cells of mothers and their children.

Sequencing was performed on blood. All receptors derive from a boy aged 5 to 17 in good health.

V usage is TRBV28 and J usage is TRBJ1-2, with a weak D call TRBD1 (6 bases). Trimming removed 0 bases at V and 6 bases at J, with 11 bases between. The CDR3 extends over 14 amino acids. Germline CDR1 reads MDHEN; CDR2 reads SYDVKM. This CDR3 reads CASSLWKGGHGYTF. CDR3 DNA: TGTGCCAGCAGTTTATGGAAAGGGGGTCATGGCTACACCTTC.

This clonotype appeared a few times. The chain has TRBV5-1 and TRBJ2-5; 11 bases align to TRBD2. V lost 3 bases, J lost 1 base, and 17 bases stayed unmatched. Germline CDR1 reads SGHRS; CDR2 reads YFSETQ. CDR3 size: 20 residues. The CDR3 loop is CASSWTDKTSGIGGQETQYF. CDR3 bases: TGCGCCAGCAGCTGGACCGATAAGACTAGCGGGATCGGCGGCCAAGAGACCCAGTACTTC.

This clonotype was counted between two and nine times. The chain recombines TRBV5-1 with TRBJ2-5; 10 nucleotides match TRBD2. The DNA end favors TRBJ2-7, so the J call may be wrong. Per the germline V gene, CDR1 is SGHRS and CDR2 is YFSETQ. The CDR3 contains 15 residues. CDR3 sequence reads: CASSLPTSGANEQYF. The CDR3 DNA is TGCGCCAGCAGCCTACCAACTAGCGGGGCTAACGAGCAGTACTTC.

This clonotype has just a few counts. This sequence joins TRBV7-2 and TRBJ2-7, with D unclear. V gave up 2 bases and J gave up 0 bases, with 5 bases separating them. This CDR3 contains 13 residues. From germline, CDR1 is SGHTA and CDR2 FQGNSA. The CDR3 DNA reads as TGTGCCAGCAGCTTAACTTACTCCTACGAGCAGTACTTC. Translated: CASSLTYSYEQYF.

CDR3 sequence reads: CASSHTPGQGYRARTGELFF. The CDR3 DNA is TGTGCCAGCAGCCACACCCCGGGACAGGGTTATCGTGCGAGGACCGGGGAGCTGTTTTTT. V and J are TRBV14 and TRBJ2-2; the match to TRBD1 covers 9 bases. This CDR3 is 20 amino acids long. CDR1 is SGHDN and CDR2 is FVKESK in the germline V gene. J gave up 5 bases and V 3 bases, and 19 bases lay outside the gene matches.

This clonotype was seen repeatedly, ten times or more. The rearrangement joins TRBV4-1 to TRBJ2-7; TRBD2 matches 13 bases. The CDR3 sequence is 19 residues long. Germline-derived CDR1 and CDR2 are MGHRA and YSYEKL. Trimming removed 0 bases from V and 0 bases from J; junction bases left unmatched: 8. This CDR3 is CASSQDNLGLAGSSYEQYF. In DNA form, the CDR3 reads TGCGCCAGCAGCCAAGATAATTTGGGACTAGCGGGGAGCTCCTACGAGCAGTACTTC.

In regard to this clonotype: The junction shows a germline mismatch at one end, possibly a read error. This rearrangement joins TRBV7-2 to TRBJ1-2; D is unclear. The CDR3 is 14 amino acids. CDR1 SGHTA and CDR2 FQGNSA come from the germline V gene. This CDR3 reads CASSLGAADYGYIF. For the CDR3, the DNA is TGTGCCAGCAGCTTAGGTGCAGCCGACTATGGCTACATCTTC.

This clonotype was observed a handful of times. The chain combines TRBV5-1 with TRBJ2-5; D uncertain. CDR3 length equals 14 residues. V lost 1 base, J lost 3 bases, and 10 bases lay in between. Germline V gene sequence: CDR1 SGHRS, CDR2 YFSETQ. CDR3 residues: CASSLLASKETQYF. The CDR3, as DNA: TGCGCCAGCAGCTTGCTGGCGAGCAAAGAGACCCAGTACTTC.

This clonotype was detected ten times or more. This chain links TRBV12-3 or TRBV12-4 with TRBJ2-2, with no clear D. The CDR3 has 14 amino acids. The V gene lost 4 bases and the J gene lost 1 base, with 7 bases spanning the gap. CDR3 bases: TGTGCCAGCAGTTATTTGCGGAACACCGGGGAGCTGTTTTTT. Translated: CASSYLRNTGELFF.

This clonotype was counted only a few times. The chain recombines TRBV29-1 with TRBJ2-7; tentatively, D is TRBD2 (5 bases). Germline CDR1 reads SQVTM; CDR2 reads ANQGSEA. CDR3 length: 11 amino acids. Trimming shortened V by 6 bases and J by 4 bases, and 10 bases separated the two germline ends. Here the CDR3 DNA reads TGCAGCGTCGGAACTAGTTACGAGCAGTACTTC. Translation gives CSVGTSYEQYF.

A few counts support this clonotype. The V call is TRBV11-2, the J call TRBJ1-1, with D perhaps TRBD1 (6 bases). The CDR3 spans 12 residues. Germline assignment: CDR1 SGHAT and CDR2 FQNNGV. V lost 5 bases, J lost 6 bases, and 10 bases lay in between. The CDR3 sequence: CASSPDRSEAFF. CDR3 in DNA: TGTGCCAGCAGCCCCGACAGGTCTGAAGCTTTCTTT.

This clonotype was detected only a few times. This chain connects TRBV7-2 to TRBJ2-1, with 8 bases matching TRBD2. The CDR3 is 16 residues long. V trimming: 4 bases; J trimming: 0 bases; junction bases outside the gene matches: 5. Germline lookup yields CDR1 SGHTA and CDR2 FQGNSA. CDR3 DNA: TGTGCCAGCAGCTCCCAAGCGGGGGTCTCCTACAATGAGCAGTTCTTC. Its translation: CASSSQAGVSYNEQFF.

The sample holds a few counts of this clonotype. This rearrangement joins TRBV4-3 to TRBJ1-1; TRBD1 matches at 7 bases. This CDR3 is 15 amino acids long. The J segment lost 1 base and the V segment lost 3 bases, leaving 5 bases of the junction unmatched. CDR1 and CDR2 (germline): LGHNA, YSLEER. The CDR3 reads CASSQDNRGNTEAFF. CDR3 sequence (DNA): TGCGCCAGCAGCCAGGATAACAGGGGGAACACTGAAGCTTTCTTT.

A few counts support this clonotype. At one of its ends the junction is not consistent with the germline gene, which may arise from a read error. V is TRBV28 and J is TRBJ1-1, with D possibly being TRBD1 (6 bases). This CDR3 has 15 residues. The germline V gene encodes CDR1 MDHEN and CDR2 SYDVKM. The CDR3 loop is CASSLFLKGGTVAFF. The CDR3 nucleotides are TGTGCCAGCAGTTTATTTCTTAAAGGGGGAACTGTAGCTTTCTTT.

Comment on this clonotype: Sequence at one end of the junction differs from germline and may be a read error. The chain has TRBV7-6 and TRBJ2-1; 8 positions agree with TRBD1. The CDR3 has 13 residues. The germline CDR1 and CDR2 sequences are SGHVS and FNYEAQ. CDR3 DNA sequence: TGTGCCAGCAGCTTAAAGGGGAGGACAGGGATCACCTTC. It yields the protein CASSLKGRTGITF.

This clonotype has more than one count but fewer than ten. The V gene is TRBV30, the J gene TRBJ2-7; 8 bases agree with TRBD1. This CDR3 region has 14 residues. Trimming took 4 bases from V and 5 from J; bases not matched to a gene: 10. Germline CDR1 GTSNPN, CDR2 SVGIG (reference sequence). CDR3 nucleotide sequence: TGTGCCTGGACCGCTGGGCAGGGGGCGAACGAGCAGTACTTC. Amino acid sequence: CAWTAGQGANEQYF.

This chain uses TRBV5-6 with TRBJ2-1, with 8 bases matching TRBD2. The J segment lost 9 bases and the V segment lost 6 bases, leaving 14 bases of the junction unmatched. The CDR3 contains 15 residues. Germline assignment: CDR1 SGHDT and CDR2 YYEEEE. The CDR3 spells CASNPLAAPLSEQFF. CDR3 coding DNA: TGTGCCAGCAACCCACTAGCGGCCCCGTTGAGTGAGCAGTTCTTC.

The chain recombines TRBV20-1 with TRBJ2-1; a weak D match, TRBD2 (5 bases). The CDR3 has 12 amino acids. Germline V gives CDR1 DFQATT, CDR2 SNEGSKA (reference sequence). V was clipped by 1 base and J by 11 bases, with 12 bases between them. The CDR3 protein is CSARARELQQFF. Here the CDR3 DNA reads TGCAGTGCTAGAGCAAGGGAGTTGCAGCAGTTCTTC.

The rearrangement links TRBV7-2 to TRBJ2-5, with D perhaps matching TRBD2 (5 bases). The J call could be wrong; TRBJ2-1 is a better fit for the DNA end. CDR3 length equals 15 residues. Germline V CDR1 and CDR2: SGHTA, FQGNSA. CDR3 bases: TGTGCCAGCAGCTTAGGTCCCGCGGGTGCAGATGAGCAGTTCTTC. Protein: CASSLGPAGADEQFF.

The chain carries TRBV15 and TRBJ2-7, with D maybe TRBD1 (6 bases). This CDR3 comprises 14 residues. Germline assignment: CDR1 LNHNV and CDR2 YYDKDF (reference sequence). V lost 2 bases to trimming and J lost 2 bases, with 10 bases between them. Written as DNA, the CDR3 is TGTGCCACCAGCAGATACAGGGAGACCTACGAGCAGTACTTC. It translates to CATSRYRETYEQYF. The full variable domain, rest sourced from reference TRBV15 and TRBJ2-7, is DAMVIQNPRYQVTQFGKPVTLSCSQTLNHNVMYWYQQKSSQAPKLLFHYYDKDFNNEADTPDNFQSRRPNTSFCFLDIRSPGLGDTAMYLCATSRYRETYEQYFGPGTRLTVT.

The genes are TRBV21-1 and TRBJ2-3. TRBV21-1 is marked as a pseudogene. The CDR3 consists of 10 residues. The CDR3 bases are TGTGCCAGCAAGGGAGATACGCAGTATTTT. Amino acid sequence: CASKGDTQYF.

The rearrangement joins TRBV27 to TRBJ2-4, with D perhaps matching TRBD2 (5 bases). Germline CDR1 and CDR2: MNHEY and SMNVEV (reference sequence). Trimming took 4 bases from V and 7 from J, leaving 17 bases between them. The CDR3 spans 15 residues. This CDR3 is CASSSGERRGNIQYF. CDR3 DNA: TGTGCCAGCAGTTCGGGCGAGAGACGCGGGAACATTCAGTACTTC.

This clonotype has a handful of counts. The chain carries TRBV20-1 and TRBJ2-1; 8 bases match TRBD1. There are 12 residues in the CDR3. CDR1 is DFQATT, CDR2 SNEGSKA, per germline (reference sequence). V lost 4 bases to trimming and J lost 6 bases; unmatched junction nucleotides: 2. CDR3 region: CSAIQGGNEQFF. CDR3 in DNA: TGCAGTGCTATACAGGGGGGCAATGAGCAGTTCTTC.